The sequence of this T cell receptor beta chain was determined in a study of cytomegalovirus exposure and HLA in healthy donors. Study conclusions and caveats: Cytomegalovirus-associated TCR beta chains were listed, numbering some 180.

With regard to this clone: Its target is unknown.

The PCR contained 60 Vbeta and 13 Jbeta primers. Under the authors' procedure: Later, about 80 million unique TCR beta chains were counted in an analysis, and 10 million to 12 million of them were shared. The data were produced by immunoSEQ multiplex PCR, yet TCRdb's version contains in-frame clones alone and is incomplete. The V and J calls and clone size were taken over from that table, and D and trimming were inferred from the DNA. The data contain about 140,000 clones, 76% of them singletons. Healthy bone marrow donors made up the donor group. Though probably carrying unrecorded immune exposures, donors were nominally healthy at sampling. CDR1 and CDR2 from the germline V gene are SNHLY and FYNNEI. V lost 6 bases and J lost 6, with 13 bases in between. The CDR3 covers 13 residues.

This rearrangement joins TRBV2 to TRBJ2-3; no reliable D call. This receptor was obtained from a man in his forties in good health and CMV-seronegative. Material: PBMCs. The DNA of the CDR3 is TGTGCCAGCAGCGATCCGACTGTCGATACGCAGTATTTT. It is translated as CASSDPTVDTQYF.